This T cell receptor (beta chain) was found in a study of blood T cell repertoires in COVID-19. Seattle patient enrollment occurred during active infection, with longitudinal follow-up thereafter. This CDR3 contains 13 residues. Germline loops: CDR1 LNHDA, CDR2 SQIVND (reference sequence). Trimming pared 8 bases from V and 2 bases from J, leaving 12 bases between. Method: immunoSEQ multiplex PCR; TCRdb's copy keeps in-frame clones and lacks some. Seen here are about 180,000 clones, approximately 80% observed once, and the top ten hold around 7%. The sequence derives from a woman in her 40s with COVID-19, enrolled during active disease. The J gene is TRBJ1-1, the V gene TRBV19; possibly TRBD1 for D (5 bases). The source material was peripheral blood. As DNA, the CDR3 is TGTGCCAGTGAAGCTGGGGCTAACACTGAAGCTTTCTTT. It specifies CASEAGANTEAFF.